One and the same sample provided the 24 T cell receptor beta chains below, sequenced in a study of OX40 agonist ivuxolimab in advanced cancers. Library creation used the immunoSEQ multiplex PCR assay. Here the immuneACCESS table is served through TCRdb, limited to in-frame sequences with V and J called. Missing clones are a known gap in these copies; in checked studies unresolved V genes cover under half, and the rest lacks a known reason. For this sample the table gives just over 90,000 clones, of which roughly 90% were detected only once. In total, the top ten clones hold approximately 3.6% of the sample. The source was CD4+ or CD8+ T cells sorted from blood, collected in a trial of the OX40 agonist ivuxolimab. The source of these receptors is an adult with an advanced solid tumor such as melanoma, head and neck, liver or kidney cancer.

V is TRBV19 and J is TRBJ1-1, with D possibly TRBD1 on 5 matching bases. Germline CDR1 is LNHDA and CDR2 is SQIVND (reference sequence). V was trimmed by 7 bases and J by 4 bases, leaving 13 bases between them. The CDR3 totals 13 residues. In DNA form, the CDR3 reads TGTGCCAGTATGAGTGGGGGGAGCACTGAAGCTTTCTTT. This encodes CASMSGGSTEAFF.

Details on this clone: This CDR3 is also generated by other DNA sequences in the sample. The chain couples TRBV6-5 to TRBJ1-4, with a tentative D call TRBD1 (5 bases). The CDR3 runs 13 residues. V lost 0 bases and J lost 11, with 10 bases in between. In germline, CDR1 is MNHEY, CDR2 SVGAGI. CDR3 sequence (DNA): TGTGCCAGCAGTTACTCTAGTGGGGGGAAACTGTTTTTT. It codes for CASSYSSGGKLFF.

The rearrangement joins TRBV4-1 to TRBJ1-1, with D hard to call. Trimming removed 1 base at V and 0 bases at J, with 12 bases between. The CDR3 sequence is 16 residues long. The germline CDR1 and CDR2 sequences are MGHRA and YSYEKL. The CDR3 loop reads CASSQGPRNLNTEAFF. As DNA, the CDR3 is TGCGCCAGCAGCCAAGGGCCCCGGAACTTGAACACTGAAGCTTTCTTT.

The chain is built from TRBV9 and TRBJ1-4, with 7 bases lining up with TRBD1. CDR1 is SGDLS and CDR2 is YYNGEE in the germline V gene. With V trimmed by 0 bases and J by 8 bases, 7 bases remained unmatched. This CDR3 spans 15 amino acids. CDR3 residues: CASSVGGTDGEKLFF. In DNA form, the CDR3 reads TGTGCCAGCAGCGTAGGAGGGACAGACGGCGAAAAACTGTTTTTT.

In this sample, this clone turned up once. V is TRBV27 and J is TRBJ2-4; tentatively, D is TRBD2 (6 bases). Trimming shortened V by 7 bases and J by 0 bases, and 16 bases separated the two germline ends. The CDR3 has 16 residues. Germline V gives CDR1 MNHEY, CDR2 SMNVEV (reference sequence). The CDR3 loop reads CASTHSGGRAKNIQYF. The CDR3 DNA is TGTGCCAGCACTCACAGTGGGGGGAGAGCCAAAAACATTCAGTACTTC.

The V and J genes are TRBV29-1 and TRBJ2-7, with a possible D match to TRBD2 (5 bases). The CDR3 sequence is 12 residues long. Trimming took off 6 bases at V and 5 bases at J, with 14 bases between the two ends. Germline V CDR1 and CDR2: SQVTM, ANQGSEA. The CDR3 loop is CSVTPTGNEQYF. The CDR3 DNA is TGCAGCGTGACACCAACGGGAAACGAGCAGTACTTC.

This chain uses TRBV29-1 with TRBJ1-1; the D is unclear. Germline V lookup: CDR1 SQVTM, CDR2 ANQGSEA. The CDR3 is 11 amino acids. Trimming took 7 bases from V and 2 from J, leaving 8 bases between them. The CDR3 here is CSADGNTEAFF. CDR3 coding DNA: TGCAGCGCGGACGGAAACACTGAAGCTTTCTTT.

V gene TRBV6-1 combines with J gene TRBJ2-7, with no clear D. The CDR3 sequence is 12 residues long. V gave up 6 bases and J gave up 0 bases, with 6 bases separating them. Germline V gene sequence: CDR1 MNHNS, CDR2 SASEGT. DNA for the CDR3: TGTGCCAGCAGGACTCTCTCCTACGAGCAGTACTTC. Translated: CASRTLSYEQYF.

This sequence joins TRBV13 and TRBJ2-5, with TRBD2 identical over 9 bases. V trimming: 4 bases; J trimming: 4 bases; junction bases outside the gene matches: 7. Looked up from germline, CDR1 is PRHDT and CDR2 is FYEKMQ (reference sequence). The CDR3 has 15 amino acids. The CDR3 DNA is TGTGCCAGCAGCTCTCAGCGGGGGGCAATAGAGACCCAGTACTTC. It codes for CASSSQRGAIETQYF.

This clone has a single count. V usage is TRBV6-1 and J usage is TRBJ1-2, with 8 bases that match TRBD1. The J segment lost 2 bases and the V segment lost 6 bases, leaving 2 bases of the junction unmatched. CDR1 is MNHNS and CDR2 is SASEGT in the germline V gene. CDR3 length: 13 residues. CDR3 nucleotides: TGTGCCAGCAGGGGGGACAGGAACTATGGCTACACCTTC. Its translation: CASRGDRNYGYTF.

J is TRBJ1-2 and V is TRBV6-5, with D possibly TRBD1 on 6 matching bases. The ends were cut back, 8 bases at V and 8 bases at J, with 12 bases in the middle. The CDR3 runs to 11 residues. Germline CDR1 MNHEY, CDR2 SVGAGI. CDR3 in amino acids: CASGYREGYTF. The CDR3 DNA reads TGTGCCAGCGGGTACAGGGAAGGCTACACCTTC.

V is TRBV27 and J is TRBJ1-2; 7 positions match TRBD1. The V segment lost 4 bases and the J segment 8 bases; nucleotides outside the gene matches: 13. Per germline, CDR1 MNHEY and CDR2 SMNVEV (reference sequence). This CDR3 contains 15 residues. CDR3 DNA sequence: TGTGCCAGCAGTTCTATACCGGGACAGAGAGCGGGCTACACCTTC. Its translation: CASSSIPGQRAGYTF.

This rearrangement joins TRBV5-8 to TRBJ2-5; 14 bases are shared with TRBD2. CDR3 size: 19 residues. The V segment lost 0 bases and the J segment 0 bases; nucleotides outside the gene matches: 7. Germline CDR1 and CDR2: SGHTS and YDEGEE. The CDR3 loop is CASSLAVTSGGVDQETQYF. For the CDR3, the DNA is TGTGCCAGCAGCTTGGCCGTGACTAGCGGGGGGGTAGACCAAGAGACCCAGTACTTC.

About this clone itself: The sample holds other DNA sequences that translate to the same CDR3. The V call is TRBV9, the J call TRBJ2-3; D uncertain. The CDR3 runs to 13 residues. Germline V gives CDR1 SGDLS, CDR2 YYNGEE. Trimming stripped 2 bases from V and 4 bases from J, with 8 bases between. The CDR3 DNA reads TGTGCCAGCAGCGTCGAAGTGGCAGATACGCAGTATTTT. Its translation is CASSVEVADTQYF. The entire variable domain, with the rest obtained from reference TRBV9 and TRBJ2-3, is as follows: DSGVTQTPKHLITATGQRVTLRCSPRSGDLSVYWYQQSLDQGLQFLIQYYNGEERAKGNILERFSAQQFPDLHSELNLSSLELGDSALYFCASSVEVADTQYFGPGTRLTVL.

The chain employs TRBV13 and TRBJ2-2; no clear D gene. The CDR3 is 13 residues long. Germline CDR1 reads PRHDT; CDR2 reads FYEKMQ (reference sequence). Trimming removed 5 bases at V and 5 bases at J, with 9 bases between. CDR3 nucleotides: TGTGCCAGCAGCGCGGCTAGGACCGGGGAGCTGTTTTTT. Translation gives CASSAARTGELFF.

About this clone itself: Other DNA sequences in this sample translate to the same CDR3. The J gene is TRBJ2-7, the V gene TRBV6-5; D possibly matches TRBD1 or TRBD2 (5 bases each). Germline CDR1 reads MNHEY; CDR2 reads SVGAGI. This CDR3 has 13 amino acids. V was pared by 2 bases and J by 1 base, with 6 bases between. This chain's CDR3 is CASSYGGSYEQYF. CDR3 bases: TGTGCCAGCAGTTACGGGGGTTCCTACGAGCAGTACTTC.

The chain carries TRBV30 and TRBJ1-2; D possibly corresponds to TRBD1 (6 bases). The V end was cut by 4 bases, the J end by 4 bases, with 16 bases between. The germline gives CDR1 GTSNPN, CDR2 SVGIG (reference sequence). The CDR3 runs 14 residues. For the CDR3, the DNA is TGTGCCTGGATTGAGTCAGGGGCGAGCTATGGCTACACCTTC. Translated: CAWIESGASYGYTF.

This sequence joins TRBV27 and TRBJ1-1; D is ambiguous. Germline lookup yields CDR1 MNHEY and CDR2 SMNVEV (reference sequence). The length of the CDR3 is 12 residues. Trimming shortened V by 5 bases and J by 6 bases, and 10 bases separated the two germline ends. The CDR3 sequence is CASSAVGAEAFF. DNA for the CDR3: TGTGCCAGCAGTGCAGTTGGGGCTGAAGCTTTCTTT.

The chain employs TRBV18 and TRBJ2-5, with TRBD2 identical over 10 bases. The CDR3 consists of 15 residues. From germline, CDR1 is KGHSH and CDR2 LQKENI. Trimming removed 4 bases from V and 3 bases from J; junction bases left unmatched: 5. In DNA, the CDR3 is TGTGCCAGCTCACTCAGTCTAGCGGGGGAAGAGACCCAGTACTTC. Protein sequence: CASSLSLAGEETQYF.

The chain has TRBV10-2 and TRBJ1-2; 7 bases line up with TRBD1. V lost 4 bases and J lost 6; bases outside the gene matches: 5. The CDR3 runs 13 residues. The germline CDR1 and CDR2 sequences are WSHSY and SAAADI. The CDR3 DNA reads as TGCGCCAGCAGTGGAACCGGGACAGATGGCTACACCTTC. Amino acids: CASSGTGTDGYTF.

The CDR3 loop is CASSERGYGYTF. CDR3 sequence (DNA): TGCGCCAGCAGCGAACGGGGGTATGGCTACACCTTC. The chain links TRBV10-1 to TRBJ1-2; the D gene is possibly TRBD1 (5 bases). The CDR3 covers 12 residues. V lost 6 bases and J lost 5, with 10 bases in between. Germline loops: CDR1 WNHNN, CDR2 SYGVQD (reference sequence).

The J gene is TRBJ2-1, the V gene TRBV6-1; 9 bases are a match to TRBD1. In germline, CDR1 is MNHNS, CDR2 SASEGT. This CDR3 is 15 amino acids long. The V and J ends lost 6 bases and 3 bases, in that order; junction bases with no gene match: 6. The CDR3 reads CASRTGTGYYNEQFF. The CDR3, as DNA: TGTGCCAGCAGAACCGGGACAGGGTACTACAATGAGCAGTTCTTC.

J is TRBJ2-7 and V is TRBV28; possibly TRBD1 for D (5 bases). The CDR3 has 13 residues. Trimming pared 3 bases from V and 6 bases from J, leaving 12 bases between. CDR1 and CDR2 from the germline V gene are MDHEN and SYDVKM. CDR3 DNA sequence: TGTGCCAGCAGTTTTGGAGCTGGGGCCGAGCAGTACTTC. Translation: CASSFGAGAEQYF.

This sequence joins TRBV5-5 and TRBJ1-2, with 10 nucleotides matching TRBD1. The germline V gene encodes CDR1 SGHKS and CDR2 YYEKEE (reference sequence). The ends lost 0 bases at V and 2 bases at J; junction bases unmatched: 4. This CDR3 contains 16 residues. CDR3 region: CASSLAPGQGNYGYTF. CDR3 coding DNA: TGTGCCAGCAGCTTGGCGCCGGGACAGGGGAACTATGGCTACACCTTC.